The next 22 T cell receptor beta chains were all read from a single sample in a study of graft-versus-host responses after intestinal transplantation. Assay: immunoSEQ multiplex PCR; the TCRdb copy retains only in-frame clones and omits some. The sample lists about 40,000 clones, 91% occurring once. Source: PBMCs, taken 300 to 320 days after intestinal transplant. The receptors here all came from a human patient who received an intestinal transplant, so some T cells may come from the graft donor.

The chain has TRBV18 and TRBJ2-1; 10 nucleotides match TRBD1. Germline CDR1 reads KGHSH; CDR2 reads LQKENI. The CDR3 covers 15 residues. J was trimmed by 10 bases and V by 4 bases; bases with no gene match: 10. CDR3 in DNA: TGTGCCAGCTCACGCGCCGGGACAGGGGAAGACGAGCAGTTCTTC. Its translation: CASSRAGTGEDEQFF. Filled out from reference TRBV18 and TRBJ2-1, the complete variable domain reads NAGVMQNPRHLVRRRGQEARLRCSPMKGHSHVYWYRQLPEEGLKFMVYLQKENIIDESGMPKERFSAEFPKEGPSILRIQQVVRGDSAAYFCASSRAGTGEDEQFFGPGTRLTVL.

In DNA, the CDR3 is TGTGCCAGCAGTGAGGGTTGGGACAGGGGCTACGAGCAGTACTTC. As protein: CASSEGWDRGYEQYF. This chain links TRBV6-1 with TRBJ2-7; 10 nucleotides agree with TRBD1. This CDR3 is 15 amino acids long. Germline CDR1 and CDR2: MNHNS and SASEGT. V lost 3 bases to trimming and J lost 3 bases; unmatched junction nucleotides: 5.

Comments on this clone: Since the CDR3 does not end with the conserved phenylalanine or tryptophan, this likely comes from a read error. The chain carries TRBV14 and TRBJ1-2; 7 bases agree with TRBD1. The germline CDR1 and CDR2 sequences are SGHDN and FVKESK. V gave up 4 bases and J gave up 5 bases; unmatched junction bases: 7. The CDR3 runs to 14 residues. The CDR3 DNA sequence: TGTGCCAGCAGCCCCAGACAGGGCCCTTATGGCTACACCCTC. Protein: CASSPRQGPYGYTL.

The rearrangement uses TRBV29-1 and TRBJ2-5; TRBD1 agrees at 8 bases. Unmatched junction bases numbered 9, after V lost 7 bases and J lost 2 bases. The CDR3 loop spans 14 amino acids. CDR1 SQVTM and CDR2 ANQGSEA come from the germline V gene. In nucleotides, the CDR3 is TGCAGCGCACACACCGGGACAGGACAAGAGACCCAGTACTTC. Protein: CSAHTGTGQETQYF.

The chain employs TRBV29-1 and TRBJ2-1, with D perhaps TRBD1 (6 bases). Germline-derived CDR1 and CDR2 are SQVTM and ANQGSEA. Between the trimmed V and J ends, which lost 7 bases and 6 bases, there was a span of 19 bases. This CDR3 comprises 14 residues. The CDR3 loop is CSEIQGTKPNEQFF. The DNA for the CDR3 is TGCAGCGAGATACAGGGAACTAAGCCCAATGAGCAGTTCTTC.

The chain uses TRBV6-6 and TRBJ2-2; the D gene could be TRBD1 or TRBD2 (5 bases each). The length of the CDR3 is 16 residues. Germline CDR1 and CDR2: MNHNY and SVGAGI (reference sequence). V lost 6 bases to trimming and J lost 3 bases, with 17 bases between them. The CDR3 nucleotides are TGTGCCAGCAGCTTGGGACGGAGGATAGACACCGGGGAGCTGTTTTTT. This gives the protein CASSLGRRIDTGELFF.

On this clone itself: Compared with germline, one end of the junction differs, possibly owing to a read error. Distinct nucleotide sequences in the sample also encode this CDR3. The chain has TRBV7-2 and TRBJ2-7; 7 bases fit TRBD2. The CDR3 is made up of 15 amino acids. The germline V gene has CDR1 SGHTA and CDR2 FQGNSA. This CDR3 is CASSLTSAQVGEQYF. The DNA for the CDR3 is TGTGCTAGCAGCTTAACTAGCGCACAGGTTGGGGAGCAGTACTTC.

DNA for the CDR3: TGTGCCAGCAGCTTAGAGGGCTTCTACAATGAGCAGTTCTTC. This gives the protein CASSLEGFYNEQFF. This chain joins TRBV7-2 and TRBJ2-1; D not resolved. The CDR3 totals 14 residues. Trimming took off 1 base at V and 3 bases at J, with 7 bases between the two ends. CDR1 is SGHTA, CDR2 FQGNSA, per germline.

The chain joins TRBV5-1 to TRBJ1-1, with TRBD1 as a possible D gene (6 bases). This CDR3 is built from 16 residues. V was trimmed by 3 bases and J by 1 base, leaving 16 bases between them. Germline V gene data show CDR1 as SGHRS and CDR2 as YFSETQ. This chain's CDR3 is CASSSTPRGENTEAFF. The CDR3 bases are TGCGCCAGCAGCTCAACACCAAGGGGGGAGAACACTGAAGCTTTCTTT.

The gene calls are TRBV4-1 and TRBJ2-5; D is ambiguous. V was cut by 0 bases and J by 4 bases, with 15 bases left in between. CDR3 length: 16 residues. CDR1 MGHRA and CDR2 YSYEKL come from the germline V gene. CDR3 bases: TGCGCCAGCAGCCAAGATCGAGCCTCAGAAAGAGAGACCCAGTACTTC. Translated: CASSQDRASERETQYF.

Concerning this clone: Other DNA sequences within the sample encode an identical CDR3. The chain carries TRBV21-1 and TRBJ2-7; TRBD2, as called in the table, went unchecked against the DNA. TRBV21-1 is an annotated pseudogene. CDR3 size: 19 residues. CDR3 amino acids: CASSKERVCGRGRGREQYF. DNA of the CDR3: TGTGCCAGCAGCAAAGAGAGAGTTTGTGGTCGGGGGCGGGGGCGCGAGCAGTACTTC.

The V gene is TRBV15, the J gene TRBJ1-4; D remains unclear. Germline V gene lookup returns CDR1 LNHNV and CDR2 YYDKDF (reference sequence). CDR3 length: 15 residues. The V end lost 0 bases, the J end lost 2 bases, and 7 bases lay between the germline ends. This chain's CDR3 is CATSRDPQTNEKLFF. The CDR3 DNA follows: TGTGCCACCAGCAGAGATCCCCAGACTAATGAAAAACTGTTTTTT.

The chain carries TRBV11-3 and TRBJ1-2; the match to TRBD1 covers 7 bases. The V and J ends lost 9 bases and 0 bases, in that order; junction bases with no gene match: 4. From germline, CDR1 is SGHNT and CDR2 YENEEA. This CDR3 region has 13 residues. The CDR3 is CARRDRANYGYTF. Here the CDR3 DNA reads TGTGCCAGACGGGACAGAGCTAACTATGGCTACACCTTC.

This clone was detected a few times. V gene TRBV2 combines with J gene TRBJ2-7; the D gene is possibly TRBD1 (6 bases). The length of the CDR3 is 13 residues. Germline CDR1 and CDR2: SNHLY and FYNNEI. V was clipped by 4 bases and J by 7 bases, with 14 bases between them. The CDR3 spells CASSAGVDREQYF. As DNA, the CDR3 is TGTGCCAGCAGTGCCGGGGTAGACAGGGAGCAGTACTTC.

The chain has TRBV6-5 and TRBJ1-1, with TRBD1 as a possible D gene (6 bases). In germline, CDR1 is MNHEY, CDR2 SVGAGI. The CDR3 contains 14 residues. V shed 8 bases and J shed 3 bases, with 16 bases lying between them. CDR3 coding DNA: TGTGCCAGCGGCCCACAGGGCGGGTACACTGAAGCTTTCTTT. Translation gives CASGPQGGYTEAFF.

This sequence joins TRBV6-1 and TRBJ1-5; D is undetermined. Trimming removed 4 bases from V and 7 bases from J, with 11 bases in between. This CDR3 spans 13 amino acids. Germline-derived CDR1 and CDR2 are MNHNS and SASEGT. CDR3 protein: CASSALIRQPQHF. The DNA of the CDR3 is TGTGCCAGCAGTGCCCTAATAAGACAGCCCCAGCATTTT.

The chain has TRBV7-3 and TRBJ2-4, with 10 nucleotides matching TRBD2. With V trimmed by 4 bases and J by 0 bases, 9 bases remained unmatched. The CDR3 length is 18 residues. Looked up from germline, CDR1 is SGHTA and CDR2 is FQGTGA. The CDR3 DNA follows: TGTGCCAGCAGCTACGGGACTAGCGAGGCCTTAGCCAAAAACATTCAGTACTTC. Translating it yields CASSYGTSEALAKNIQYF.

This rearrangement joins TRBV18 to TRBJ2-5; 9 nucleotides align to TRBD2. The trim removed 3 bases at V and 4 bases at J, leaving 6 bases unmatched. The CDR3 has 15 residues. In germline, CDR1 is KGHSH, CDR2 LQKENI. CDR3 DNA: TGTGCCAGCTCACCGTCTAGCGGGGAGGGAGAGACCCAGTACTTC. It specifies CASSPSSGEGETQYF.

CDR3 DNA sequence: TGTGCCAGCAGGCGGGGGGCAGATACGCAGTATTTT. Translation gives CASRRGADTQYF. The chain recombines TRBV2 with TRBJ2-3; 8 bases match TRBD2. The V gene end was trimmed by 6 bases and the J gene end by 4 bases; junction bases not matched to a gene: 0. CDR1 is SNHLY and CDR2 is FYNNEI in the germline V gene. The CDR3 is 12 residues long. Complete variable domain (other parts from reference TRBV2 and TRBJ2-3): EPEVTQTPSHQVTQMGQEVILRCVPISNHLYFYWYRQILGQKVEFLVSFYNNEISEKSEIFDDQFSVERPDGSNFTLKIRSTKLEDSAMYFCASRRGADTQYFGPGTRLTVL.

This clone was seen once. V is TRBV5-6 and J is TRBJ2-3; possibly TRBD2 for D (6 bases). The germline gives CDR1 SGHDT, CDR2 YYEEEE. V lost 1 base and J 0 bases, leaving 18 bases between the germline ends. The CDR3 consists of 18 residues. CDR3: CASSLLWEVASSTDTQYF. The DNA for the CDR3 is TGTGCCAGCAGCTTGTTATGGGAGGTGGCTTCTAGCACAGATACGCAGTATTTT.

The V and J genes are TRBV5-3 and TRBJ2-5, with D perhaps given as TRBD1 or TRBD2 (5 bases each). TRBV5-3 is given ORF status, its function remaining uncertain. There are 16 residues in the CDR3. With 4 bases removed from V and 5 bases from J, the gap between germline ends came to 21 bases. This chain's CDR3 is CARSPRRLAWGETQYF. The DNA of the CDR3 is TGTGCCAGAAGCCCACGTCGGCTAGCTTGGGGGGAGACCCAGTACTTC.

The V gene is TRBV6-6, the J gene TRBJ1-6; the D gene is possibly TRBD1 (6 bases). V was clipped by 4 bases and J by 8 bases, with 15 bases between them. CDR1 and CDR2 (germline): MNHNY, SVGAGI (reference sequence). The CDR3 spans 15 residues. The DNA of the CDR3 is TGTGCCAGCAGTTGGACCGGGACACAGGATTCACCCCTCCACTTT. This translates into CASSWTGTQDSPLHF.